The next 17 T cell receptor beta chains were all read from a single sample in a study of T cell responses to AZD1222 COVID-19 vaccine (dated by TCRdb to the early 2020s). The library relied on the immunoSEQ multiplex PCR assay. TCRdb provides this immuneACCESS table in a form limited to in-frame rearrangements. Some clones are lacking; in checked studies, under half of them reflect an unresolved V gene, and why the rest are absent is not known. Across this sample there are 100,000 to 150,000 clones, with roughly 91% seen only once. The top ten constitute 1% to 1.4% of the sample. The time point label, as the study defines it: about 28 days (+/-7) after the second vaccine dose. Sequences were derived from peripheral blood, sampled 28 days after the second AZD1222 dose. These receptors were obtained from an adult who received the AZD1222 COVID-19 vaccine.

CDR3 region: CAWSGGQGAVRNTIYF. CDR3 nucleotide sequence: TGTGCCTGGAGTGGGGGACAGGGGGCAGTTAGAAACACCATATATTTT. V gene TRBV30 combines with J gene TRBJ1-3, with 12 bases fitting TRBD1. Germline-derived CDR1 and CDR2 are GTSNPN and SVGIG (reference sequence). The trim removed 1 base at V and 5 bases at J, leaving 6 bases unmatched. The CDR3 is 16 amino acids.

CDR3 in amino acids: CASSLESLGPPGKQYF. The CDR3 coding sequence is TGTGCCAGCAGCTTAGAGTCTTTGGGACCGCCGGGGAAGCAGTACTTC. The chain couples TRBV7-8 to TRBJ2-7, with D perhaps assigned TRBD1 or TRBD2 (5 bases each). V lost 1 base and J 8 bases, leaving 21 bases between the germline ends. This CDR3 has 16 residues. CDR1 SGHVS and CDR2 FQNEAQ come from the germline V gene.

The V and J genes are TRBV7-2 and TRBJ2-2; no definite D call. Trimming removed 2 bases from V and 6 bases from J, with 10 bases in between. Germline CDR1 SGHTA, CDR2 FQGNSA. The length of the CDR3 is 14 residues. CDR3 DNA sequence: TGTGCCAGCAGCTTATATTGGGGTTCCGGGGAGCTGTTTTTT. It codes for CASSLYWGSGELFF.

The CDR3 here is CASSFYRNQPQHF. CDR3 nucleotide sequence: TGTGCCAGCAGCTTCTACCGCAATCAGCCCCAGCATTTT. The chain employs TRBV7-2 and TRBJ1-5; no clear D. The CDR3 runs to 13 residues. CDR1 and CDR2 (germline): SGHTA, FQGNSA. V shed 3 bases and J shed 2 bases, with 5 bases lying between them.

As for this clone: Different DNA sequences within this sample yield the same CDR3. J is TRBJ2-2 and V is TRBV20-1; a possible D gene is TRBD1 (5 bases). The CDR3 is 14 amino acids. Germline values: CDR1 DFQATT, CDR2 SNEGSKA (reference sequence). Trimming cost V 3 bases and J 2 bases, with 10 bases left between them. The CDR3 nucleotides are TGCAGTGCTAGTTCCCAGGGAAACACCGGGGAGCTGTTTTTT. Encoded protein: CSASSQGNTGELFF.

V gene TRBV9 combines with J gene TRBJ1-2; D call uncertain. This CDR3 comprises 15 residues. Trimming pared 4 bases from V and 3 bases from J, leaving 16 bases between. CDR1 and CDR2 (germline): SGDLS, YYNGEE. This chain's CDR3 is CASSIHYTPDYGYTF. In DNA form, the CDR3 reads TGTGCCAGCAGCATTCATTATACCCCAGACTATGGCTACACCTTC.

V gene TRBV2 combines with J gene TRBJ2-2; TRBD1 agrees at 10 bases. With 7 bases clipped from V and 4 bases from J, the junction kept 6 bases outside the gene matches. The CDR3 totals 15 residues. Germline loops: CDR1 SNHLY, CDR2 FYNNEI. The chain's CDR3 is CASTGQGVSTGELFF. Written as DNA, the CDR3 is TGTGCCAGCACCGGACAGGGGGTTAGCACCGGGGAGCTGTTTTTT.

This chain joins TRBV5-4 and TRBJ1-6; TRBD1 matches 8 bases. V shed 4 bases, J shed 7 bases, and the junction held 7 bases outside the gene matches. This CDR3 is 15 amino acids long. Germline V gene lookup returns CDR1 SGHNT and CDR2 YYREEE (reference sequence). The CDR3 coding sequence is TGTGCCAGCAGCCCGCGACAGGGGACGAATTCACCCCTCCACTTT. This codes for CASSPRQGTNSPLHF.

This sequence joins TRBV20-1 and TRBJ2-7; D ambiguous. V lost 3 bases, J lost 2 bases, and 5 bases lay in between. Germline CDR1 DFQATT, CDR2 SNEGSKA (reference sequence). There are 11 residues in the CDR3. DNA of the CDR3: TGCAGTGCTAGCTCCACCTACGAGCAGTACTTC. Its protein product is CSASSTYEQYF.

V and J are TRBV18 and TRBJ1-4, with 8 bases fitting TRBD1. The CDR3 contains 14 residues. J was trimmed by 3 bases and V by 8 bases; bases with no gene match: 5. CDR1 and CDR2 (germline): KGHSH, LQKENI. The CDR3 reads CASAPTGANEKLFF. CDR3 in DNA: TGTGCCAGCGCCCCGACAGGGGCTAATGAAAAACTGTTTTTT.

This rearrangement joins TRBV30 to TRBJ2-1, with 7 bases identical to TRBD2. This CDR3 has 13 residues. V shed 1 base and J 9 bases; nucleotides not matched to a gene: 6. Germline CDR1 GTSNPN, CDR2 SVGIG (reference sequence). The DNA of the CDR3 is TGTGCCTGGAGTGCTGGACTAGAGGGTGAGCAGTTCTTC. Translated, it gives CAWSAGLEGEQFF.

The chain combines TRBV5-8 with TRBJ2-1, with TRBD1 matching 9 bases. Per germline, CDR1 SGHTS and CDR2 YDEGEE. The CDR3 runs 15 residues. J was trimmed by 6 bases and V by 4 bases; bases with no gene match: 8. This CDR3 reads CASSPGTGWANEQFF. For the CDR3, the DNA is TGTGCCAGCAGCCCCGGGACAGGGTGGGCCAATGAGCAGTTCTTC. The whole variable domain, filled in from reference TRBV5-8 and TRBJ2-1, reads EAGVTQSPTHLIKTRGQQATLRCSPISGHTSVYWYQQALGLGLQFLLWYDEGEERNRGNFPPRFSGRQFPNYSSELNVNALELEDSALYLCASSPGTGWANEQFFGPGTRLTVL.

DNA for the CDR3: TGTGCCAGTAGTATGACGACAGTCACTGAAGCTTTCTTT. This sequence encodes CASSMTTVTEAFF. The chain is built from TRBV19 and TRBJ1-1; perhaps TRBD1 as D (5 bases). Germline CDR1 and CDR2: LNHDA and SQIVND (reference sequence). The CDR3 contains 13 residues. The V end was cut by 3 bases, the J end by 4 bases, with 9 bases between.

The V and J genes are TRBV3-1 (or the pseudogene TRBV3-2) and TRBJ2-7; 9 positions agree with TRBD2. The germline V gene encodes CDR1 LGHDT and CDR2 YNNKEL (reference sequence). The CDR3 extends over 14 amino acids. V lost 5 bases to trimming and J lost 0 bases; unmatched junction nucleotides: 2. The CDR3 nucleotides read TGTGCCAGCAGCAATAGCGGGAGCTCCTACGAGCAGTACTTC. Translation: CASSNSGSSYEQYF.

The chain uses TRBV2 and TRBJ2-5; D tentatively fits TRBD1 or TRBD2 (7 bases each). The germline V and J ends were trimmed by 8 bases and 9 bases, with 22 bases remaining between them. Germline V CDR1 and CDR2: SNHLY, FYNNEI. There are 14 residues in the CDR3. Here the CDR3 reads CASQMTRQGGAQYF. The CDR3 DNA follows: TGTGCCAGCCAGATGACAAGGCAGGGGGGGGCCCAGTACTTC.

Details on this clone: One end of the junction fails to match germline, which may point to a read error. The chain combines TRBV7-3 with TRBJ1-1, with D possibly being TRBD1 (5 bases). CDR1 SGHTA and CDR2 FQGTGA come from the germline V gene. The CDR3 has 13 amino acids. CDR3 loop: CASSITRGTEAFF. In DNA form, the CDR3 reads TGTGCCAGCAGCATAACAAGGGGAACTGAAGCTTTCTTT.

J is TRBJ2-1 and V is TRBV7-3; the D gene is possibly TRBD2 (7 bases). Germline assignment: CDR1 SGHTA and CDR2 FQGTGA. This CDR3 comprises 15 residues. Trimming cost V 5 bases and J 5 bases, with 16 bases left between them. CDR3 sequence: CASSPGLGGHNEQFF. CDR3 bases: TGTGCCAGCAGCCCAGGACTAGGGGGGCACAATGAGCAGTTCTTC.